This T cell receptor (beta chain) is from a study of T cell changes during pregnancy in multiple sclerosis. The method was immunoSEQ multiplex PCR; TCRdb's version includes in-frame clones alone and lacks a portion of them. The repertoire holds roughly 99,000 clones, with roughly 90% as singletons. With 2 bases removed from V and 0 bases from J, the gap between germline ends came to 10 bases. The V gene's germline CDR1 is LNHNV and CDR2 YYDKDF (reference sequence). The CDR3 length is 16 residues. This chain uses TRBV15 with TRBJ1-4, with D unclear. Sample: peripheral blood, taken in the third trimester of pregnancy. The receptor's source is a female donor in good health, enrolled as a control in a pregnancy study. CDR3 region: CATSRRNSATNEKLFF. The CDR3, as DNA: TGTGCCACCAGCAGAAGAAATAGTGCAACTAATGAAAAACTGTTTTTT.